This is a list of T cell receptor beta chains from one sample in a study of shared clonotypes between healthy human individuals. Measured with immunoSEQ multiplex PCR; TCRdb has only the in-frame clones, and not every one. The sample includes roughly 2.4 million clones, approximately 94% of them seen just once. Sequenced: naive CD4+ T cells sorted from blood. The receptors stem from a man between 18 and 35 years old in good health. CDR3s include the opening cysteine and the closing phenylalanine or tryptophan. D genes are given only for firm matches. Rows give clone size only sometimes, using once, few, many, or a class for an expanded clone.

clone size,D gene,J gene,V gene,CDR3 protein,CDR3 DNA
.,.,TRBJ2-7,TRBV28,CASRGPRWAGKYEQYF,TGTGCCAGCAGAGGGCCTCGGTGGGCGGGGAAATACGAGCAGTACTTC
.,TRBD1,TRBJ2-2,TRBV6-5,CASSRLTGGTGELFF,TGTGCCAGCAGCCGGTTGACAGGGGGGACCGGGGAGCTGTTTTTT
.,TRBD1,TRBJ2-7,TRBV6-6,CASSRDRDDEQYF,TGTGCCAGCAGCCGGGACAGGGACGACGAGCAGTACTTC
.,.,TRBJ1-4,TRBV25-1,CASSDNREIAEKLFF,TGTGCCAGCAGTGACAACAGGGAGATAGCTGAAAAACTGTTTTTT
.,.,TRBJ1-4,TRBV5-1,CASSFQGWGEKLFF,TGCGCCAGCAGCTTCCAGGGATGGGGCGAAAAACTGTTTTTT
once,.,TRBJ2-5,TRBV5-1,CASSLAKPGGETQYF,TGCGCCAGCAGCTTGGCCAAACCTGGTGGGGAGACCCAGTACTTC
.,.,TRBJ1-5,TRBV7-2,CASSLVGGFLGPQHF,TGTGCCAGCAGCTTAGTAGGGGGTTTTCTCGGGCCCCAGCATTTT
.,.,TRBJ2-2,TRBV6-6,CASRSGELFF,TGTGCCAGCCGTTCCGGGGAGCTGTTTTTT
.,.,TRBJ1-3,TRBV2,CASSERQLRVSGNTIYF,TGTGCCAGCAGTGAGAGACAGCTTAGGGTCTCTGGAAACACCATATATTTT
.,.,TRBJ2-7,TRBV4-1,CASSQKGDNGAYEQYF,TGCGCCAGCAGCCAAAAAGGGGACAACGGAGCCTACGAGCAGTACTTC
.,.,TRBJ2-3,TRBV19,CASSTDRSTDTQYF,TGTGCCAGTAGTACCGACAGAAGCACAGATACGCAGTATTTT
.,.,TRBJ2-7,TRBV2,CASNLVGVTYEQYF,TGTGCCAGCAACCTAGTAGGGGTCACCTACGAGCAGTACTTC
.,TRBD1,TRBJ1-5,TRBV15,CATSRVQGVGQPQHF,TGTGCCACCAGCAGAGTACAGGGGGTGGGTCAGCCCCAGCATTTT
.,TRBD1,TRBJ1-2,TRBV7-9,CASSLHPGQGARGYTF,TGTGCCAGCAGCTTACACCCCGGACAGGGGGCGCGTGGCTACACCTTC
.,TRBD1,TRBJ1-1,TRBV4-1,CASSQEGGQTNTEAFF,TGCGCCAGCAGCCAAGAAGGGGGCCAGACGAACACTGAAGCTTTCTTT
.,.,TRBJ1-5,TRBV6-6,CASSFRGVYQPQHF,TGTGCCAGCAGTTTTCGTGGGGTCTATCAGCCCCAGCATTTT
.,.,TRBJ1-5,TRBV7-8,CASSARLNQPQHF,TGTGCCAGCAGCGCTAGACTCAATCAGCCCCAGCATTTT
.,.,TRBJ2-7,TRBV15,CATSRKGTSYEQYF,TGTGCCACCAGCAGAAAAGGGACAAGCTACGAGCAGTACTTC
.,.,TRBJ2-5,TRBV2,CASGPGNQYF,TGTGCCAGCGGGCCGGGTAACCAGTACTTC
.,TRBD2,TRBJ2-1,TRBV7-2,CASSLALAGVGNEQFF,TGTGCCAGCAGCTTAGCGCTAGCGGGAGTCGGCAATGAGCAGTTCTTC
.,TRBD1,TRBJ2-3,TRBV19,CASTWTGSTDTQYF,TGTGCCAGTACTTGGACAGGGAGCACAGATACGCAGTATTTT
.,.,TRBJ1-1,TRBV20-1,CSASPSAEAFF,TGCAGTGCTAGCCCCAGCGCTGAAGCTTTCTTT
.,TRBD2,TRBJ2-1,TRBV27,CASTLLPGTSGSSYNEQFF,TGTGCCAGCACCCTTCTCCCGGGGACTAGCGGAAGCTCCTACAATGAGCAGTTCTTC
.,TRBD1,TRBJ2-7,TRBV28,CASSTGGGFYEQYF,TGTGCCAGCAGCACAGGGGGCGGGTTCTACGAGCAGTACTTC
.,.,TRBJ1-4,TRBV5-6,CASSVRLGLREKLFF,TGTGCCAGCAGCGTACGTTTGGGTTTGAGGGAAAAACTGTTTTTT
.,.,TRBJ2-3,TRBV6-1,CASSAAGPADTQYF,TGTGCCAGCAGTGCCGCGGGGCCCGCAGATACGCAGTATTTT
.,.,TRBJ1-5,TRBV30,CAWDAGISNQPQHF,TGTGCCTGGGATGCAGGGATTAGCAATCAGCCCCAGCATTTT
.,TRBD2,TRBJ2-1,TRBV19,CASSIRTSGSLDNEQFF,TGTGCCAGTAGTATTCGGACTAGCGGGAGCTTGGACAATGAGCAGTTCTTC
.,.,TRBJ2-6,TRBV10-3,CAISDTGLSSGANVLTF,TGTGCCATCAGTGACACAGGTTTGAGCTCTGGGGCCAACGTCCTGACTTTC
.,.,TRBJ1-3,TRBV30,CAWSRPGRLSGNTIYF,TGTGCCTGGAGCCGACCGGGACGGCTCTCTGGAAACACCATATATTTT
.,TRBD1,TRBJ1-2,TRBV7-9,CASSLAGTGGAPYGYTF,TGTGCCAGCAGCTTAGCCGGGACAGGGGGGGCTCCGTACGGCTACACCTTC
.,.,TRBJ2-1,TRBV2,CASSSDPLLSYNEQFF,TGTGCCAGCAGTTCCGACCCATTGCTTTCCTACAATGAGCAGTTCTTC
.,.,TRBJ1-4,TRBV6-1,CASSPGGPNEKLFF,TGTGCCAGCAGTCCGGGGGGTCCGAATGAAAAACTGTTTTTT
.,TRBD1,TRBJ2-7,TRBV7-8,CASSQRVGQGNHEQYF,TGTGCCAGCAGCCAAAGGGTCGGACAGGGTAACCACGAGCAGTACTTC
.,.,TRBJ1-4,TRBV5-6,CASSHRTGPGGKLFF,TGTGCCAGCAGCCACCGAACCGGGCCCGGGGGAAAACTGTTTTTT
.,.,TRBJ1-2,TRBV30,CAWSATRKGYTF,TGTGCCTGGAGTGCAACACGAAAAGGCTACACCTTC
.,.,TRBJ2-7,TRBV5-6,CASSPTGLLKTTYEQYF,TGTGCCAGCAGCCCCACGGGACTGCTGAAAACGACCTACGAGCAGTACTTC